The 8 T cell receptor beta chains listed next were all sequenced from one sample in a study of blood T cell repertoires in COVID-19. Sequencing was performed with immunoSEQ multiplex PCR; in TCRdb, only in-frame clones are kept and a portion is missing. The repertoire holds around 230,000 clones, with about nine tenths as singletons. Sequencing input: peripheral blood. These receptors all come from a man aged 35 to 55 with acute or convalescent COVID-19.

This clone was found a few times. The chain joins TRBV9 to TRBJ2-2; 8 bases align to TRBD2. The V gene end was trimmed by 0 bases and the J gene end by 7 bases; junction bases not matched to a gene: 8. Germline V gene sequence: CDR1 SGDLS, CDR2 YYNGEE. The CDR3 spans 16 residues. CDR3 residues: CASSVVGSGTGGELFF. The CDR3 DNA sequence: TGTGCCAGCAGCGTAGTAGGTAGCGGGACGGGCGGGGAGCTGTTTTTT.

This chain uses TRBV30 with TRBJ1-2; 8 positions agree with TRBD1. Germline V gene sequence: CDR1 GTSNPN, CDR2 SVGIG (reference sequence). J was trimmed by 4 bases and V by 3 bases; bases with no gene match: 7. The CDR3 has 14 residues. The CDR3 DNA reads as TGTGCCTGGAGCCGGGACAGGATTTCCTATGGCTACACCTTC. Encoded protein: CAWSRDRISYGYTF.

V and J are TRBV5-1 and TRBJ1-2; D ambiguous. CDR1 is SGHRS, CDR2 YFSETQ, per germline. This CDR3 is 14 amino acids long. V gave up 4 bases and J gave up 0 bases, with 10 bases separating them. CDR3 bases: TGCGCCAGCAGCCAACAAGGAGCTAACTATGGCTACACCTTC. This translates into CASSQQGANYGYTF.

The chain links TRBV10-1 to TRBJ1-6; D unresolved. The V gene's germline CDR1 is WNHNN and CDR2 SYGVQD (reference sequence). The germline V and J ends were trimmed by 8 bases and 7 bases, with 12 bases remaining between them. The CDR3 length is 13 residues. This CDR3 is CASQAVPNSPLHF. As DNA, the CDR3 is TGCGCCAGCCAGGCTGTCCCGAATTCACCCCTCCACTTT.

About this clone itself: This CDR3 is also generated by other DNA sequences in the sample. The DNA of the CDR3 is TGTGCCAGCAGGCCCCGGACAGGGCATCAGCCCCAGCATTTT. Its protein is CASRPRTGHQPQHF. V and J are TRBV6-5 and TRBJ1-5, with 8 nucleotides matching TRBD1. This CDR3 comprises 14 residues. The germline V gene encodes CDR1 MNHEY and CDR2 SVGAGI. With 6 bases clipped from V and 5 bases from J, the junction kept 6 bases outside the gene matches.

V usage is TRBV7-2 and J usage is TRBJ2-1; 7 bases line up with TRBD1. CDR3 length: 17 residues. Unmatched junction bases numbered 9, after V lost 3 bases and J lost 1 base. Germline CDR1 SGHTA, CDR2 FQGNSA. The CDR3: CASSFRAGTESYNEQFF. The CDR3 coding sequence is TGTGCCAGCAGCTTCCGGGCCGGGACAGAGTCCTACAATGAGCAGTTCTTC. Filled out from reference TRBV7-2 and TRBJ2-1, the complete variable domain reads GAGVSQSPSNKVTEKGKDVELRCDPISGHTALYWYRQSLGQGLEFLIYFQGNSAPDKSGLPSDRFSAERTGGSVSTLTIQRTQQEDSAVYLCASSFRAGTESYNEQFFGPGTRLTVL.

This clone occurred once. V usage is TRBV6-5 and J usage is TRBJ2-5, with 10 bases that match TRBD2. Germline V gene data show CDR1 as MNHEY and CDR2 as SVGAGI. The V gene end was trimmed by 1 base and the J gene end by 5 bases; junction bases not matched to a gene: 7. CDR3 length: 16 residues. The CDR3 here is CASSYWPSGSLETQYF. CDR3 nucleotide sequence: TGTGCCAGCAGTTACTGGCCTAGCGGGAGTCTGGAGACCCAGTACTTC.

The chain has TRBV7-2 and TRBJ2-1; 8 bases are a match to TRBD1. V trimming: 6 bases; J trimming: 4 bases; junction bases outside the gene matches: 8. The CDR3 totals 15 residues. Per the germline V gene, CDR1 is SGHTA and CDR2 is FQGNSA. This CDR3 is CASRYGQGIYNEQFF. CDR3 bases: TGTGCCAGCAGATACGGACAGGGAATTTACAATGAGCAGTTCTTC.